This TCR beta chain was observed in a study of blood T cell repertoires in COVID-19. The overall study: Sites in the United States, Italy and Spain provided acute and convalescent COVID-19 samples.

After removal of 5 bases from V and 8 bases from J, the junction contained 8 bases not matched to a gene. This CDR3 has 14 residues. From germline, CDR1 is GTSNPN and CDR2 SVGIG (reference sequence). Assay: immunoSEQ multiplex PCR; the TCRdb copy retains only in-frame clones and omits some. The sample includes around 67,000 clones, around nine tenths of them seen just once. The gene calls are TRBV30 and TRBJ1-4, with 10 bases aligning to TRBD1. The TCR originated in a human donor in a cohort sampled during active COVID-19. The sequencing sample was made of peripheral blood. CDR3 DNA sequence: TGTGCCTGGTCTCCGGGACAGGGGAGAGAAAAACTGTTTTTT. This translates into CAWSPGQGREKLFF.